What follows are 11 T cell receptor beta chains derived from one specimen sequenced in a study of T cell responses to AZD1222 COVID-19 vaccine. Some clones are missing from TCRdb's copy, which holds only in-frame ones; the method was immunoSEQ multiplex PCR. The repertoire consists of 100,000 to 150,000 clones, with roughly 90% occurring once and the leading ten covering more than 3.5%. The source was peripheral blood, collected on day 0 of AZD1222 vaccination. The receptors here all came from an adult in good health.

The V call is TRBV6-1, the J call TRBJ1-5; unclear D gene. Germline V CDR1 and CDR2: MNHNS, SASEGT. Trimming stripped 2 bases from V and 2 bases from J, with 10 bases between. This CDR3 is built from 15 residues. For the CDR3, the DNA is TGTGCCAGCAGTGAATCCCCGGGTGGCAATCAGCCCCAGCATTTT. It specifies CASSESPGGNQPQHF.

The chain recombines TRBV4-2 with TRBJ2-7, with unresolved D. Germline V gene lookup returns CDR1 LGHNA and CDR2 YNFKEQ. Trimming stripped 1 base from V and 3 bases from J, with 13 bases between. The CDR3 sequence is 15 residues long. The CDR3 loop is CASSQGSAELYEQYF. DNA of the CDR3: TGTGCCAGCAGCCAAGGATCGGCGGAACTCTACGAGCAGTACTTC.

The rearrangement joins TRBV2 to TRBJ2-4; TRBD1 aligns across 7 bases. The ends lost 3 bases at V and 4 bases at J; junction bases unmatched: 0. The germline V gene encodes CDR1 SNHLY and CDR2 FYNNEI. The CDR3 is made up of 13 amino acids. The CDR3 DNA reads as TGTGCCAGCAGTGACAGGGGGAAAAACATTCAGTACTTC. The encoded protein is CASSDRGKNIQYF.

V is TRBV7-9 and J is TRBJ1-2; 10 nucleotides match TRBD1. J lost 8 bases, V lost 6 bases, and 15 bases had no gene match. The CDR3 runs to 16 residues. Germline V lookup: CDR1 SEHNR, CDR2 FQNEAQ (reference sequence). DNA of the CDR3: TGTGCCAGCAGTTTCTCCCGGGACAGGGGTTTTGGGGGCTACACCTTC. Translating it yields CASSFSRDRGFGGYTF.

This rearrangement joins TRBV9 to TRBJ2-2; possibly TRBD2 for D (5 bases). V dropped 1 base and J dropped 9 bases, with 13 bases sitting between them. Germline CDR1 is SGDLS and CDR2 is YYNGEE. The length of the CDR3 is 14 residues. The CDR3 protein is CASSVTDGLRELFF. The CDR3 coding sequence is TGTGCCAGCAGCGTAACGGACGGACTCCGGGAGCTGTTTTTT.

The DNA of the CDR3 is TGCGCCAGCAGCCAGAGATGGGAGGGGTTGAGCAATCAGCCCCAGCATTTT. Translation: CASSQRWEGLSNQPQHF. The rearrangement links TRBV4-3 to TRBJ1-5; tentative D call: TRBD1 (5 bases). Germline-derived CDR1 and CDR2 are LGHNA and YSLEER. This CDR3 region has 17 residues. V gave up 3 bases and J gave up 1 base, with 16 bases separating them.

The J gene is TRBJ2-1, the V gene TRBV27; D is perhaps TRBD1 (6 bases). The V gene's germline CDR1 is MNHEY and CDR2 SMNVEV (reference sequence). The CDR3 covers 15 residues. With 6 bases removed from V and 3 bases from J, the gap between germline ends came to 15 bases. CDR3 residues: CASRAGGGYYNEQFF. Here the CDR3 DNA reads TGTGCCAGCAGAGCTGGGGGCGGTTACTACAATGAGCAGTTCTTC.

The rearrangement links TRBV27 to TRBJ1-1; D gene ambiguous. Looked up from germline, CDR1 is MNHEY and CDR2 is SMNVEV (reference sequence). The CDR3 has 14 residues. V gave up 2 bases and J gave up 5 bases, with 12 bases separating them. CDR3 residues: CASSLTPRRTEAFF. Written as DNA, the CDR3 is TGTGCCAGCAGTTTAACCCCGCGCCGGACTGAAGCTTTCTTT.

V is TRBV5-4 and J is TRBJ1-2, with D possibly TRBD1 on 5 matching bases. Trimming removed 0 bases at V and 4 bases at J, with 10 bases between. The CDR3 is made up of 14 amino acids. Germline V lookup: CDR1 SGHNT, CDR2 YYREEE (reference sequence). CDR3 region: CASSLGDGFYGYTF. The CDR3 DNA is TGTGCCAGCAGCTTGGGGGACGGGTTCTATGGCTACACCTTC.

V is TRBV5-1 and J is TRBJ1-1; no clear D gene. V lost 0 bases and J lost 1, with 10 bases in between. The CDR3 is 15 amino acids. Looked up from germline, CDR1 is SGHRS and CDR2 is YFSETQ. The CDR3 protein is CASSLVSNGNTEAFF. The CDR3 DNA reads TGCGCCAGCAGCTTGGTCTCAAACGGGAACACTGAAGCTTTCTTT.

V usage is TRBV29-1 and J usage is TRBJ2-7; 10 bases line up with TRBD1. CDR1 is SQVTM, CDR2 ANQGSEA, per germline. The CDR3 runs to 13 residues. Germline trimming cut 6 bases from V and 1 base from J; bases unmatched to any gene: 3. The CDR3 sequence is CSVRTGGSYEQYF. The CDR3 DNA reads TGCAGCGTCAGGACAGGGGGGTCCTACGAGCAGTACTTC.